A selection of T cell receptor beta chains follows, all from one sample in a study of CD4+ T cells in melanoma. The assay was immunoSEQ multiplex PCR, and TCRdb's table has in-frame clones only and misses some. This sample has around 100,000 clones, with over 80% found just once. Input material: peripheral blood. All receptors come from a human donor with melanoma. CDR3s include the opening cysteine and the closing phenylalanine or tryptophan. The order of the fields is D gene, J gene, V gene, clone size, CDR3 protein, CDR3 DNA. D genes are given only for firm matches. Some rows mark clone size as missing; the rest say once, few, many or name a class of expanded clone.

D gene: TRBD1; J gene: TRBJ2-3; V gene: TRBV4-3; clone size: -; CDR3 protein: CASSLEDREADTQYF; CDR3 DNA: TGCGCCAGCAGCCTAGAGGACAGGGAGGCAGATACGCAGTATTTT
D gene: -; J gene: TRBJ2-1; V gene: TRBV11-2; clone size: -; CDR3 protein: CASSLEMSWQVLTYNEQFF; CDR3 DNA: TGTGCCAGCAGCTTAGAAATGAGCTGGCAGGTCCTCACCTACAATGAGCAGTTCTTC
D gene: -; J gene: TRBJ1-3; V gene: TRBV11-2; clone size: -; CDR3 protein: CASSLIAVGSGNTIYF; CDR3 DNA: TGTGCCAGCAGCTTAATCGCGGTAGGCTCTGGAAACACCATATATTTT
D gene: TRBD1; J gene: TRBJ2-7; V gene: TRBV27; clone size: -; CDR3 protein: CASKTGVGSYEQYF; CDR3 DNA: TGTGCCAGCAAGACAGGGGTAGGGTCCTACGAGCAGTACTTC
D gene: TRBD1; J gene: TRBJ1-2; V gene: TRBV29-1; clone size: once; CDR3 protein: CSVSVGGDRAIYGYTF; CDR3 DNA: TGCAGCGTTTCTGTTGGTGGGGACAGGGCGATCTATGGCTACACCTTC
D gene: TRBD1; J gene: TRBJ2-7; V gene: TRBV28; clone size: -; CDR3 protein: CASRTDTGVYEQYF; CDR3 DNA: TGTGCCAGCAGGACAGATACAGGGGTGTACGAGCAGTACTTC
D gene: -; J gene: TRBJ2-7; V gene: TRBV6-5; clone size: -; CDR3 protein: CASSYRGEGLDEQYF; CDR3 DNA: TGTGCCAGCAGTTATAGGGGGGAGGGCCTGGACGAGCAGTACTTC
D gene: -; J gene: TRBJ2-7; V gene: TRBV2; clone size: -; CDR3 protein: CASKMDGNSYEQYF; CDR3 DNA: TGTGCCAGCAAGATGGACGGGAACTCCTACGAGCAGTACTTC
D gene: TRBD2; J gene: TRBJ2-5; V gene: TRBV2; clone size: -; CDR3 protein: CASSVGTSGETQYF; CDR3 DNA: TGTGCCAGCAGTGTTGGGACTAGTGGAGAGACCCAGTACTTC
D gene: -; J gene: TRBJ1-3; V gene: TRBV7-9; clone size: -; CDR3 protein: CASSFPWSGNTIYF; CDR3 DNA: TGTGCCAGCAGCTTCCCGTGGTCTGGAAACACCATATATTTT
D gene: TRBD1; J gene: TRBJ1-6; V gene: TRBV7-8; clone size: -; CDR3 protein: CASSLESGRGNSPLHF; CDR3 DNA: TGTGCCAGCAGCTTAGAATCCGGCAGGGGGAATTCACCCCTCCACTTT
D gene: -; J gene: TRBJ2-5; V gene: TRBV7-2; clone size: -; CDR3 protein: CASSARIETQYF; CDR3 DNA: TGTGCCAGCAGCGCCCGAATAGAGACCCAGTACTTC
D gene: TRBD2; J gene: TRBJ2-6; V gene: TRBV5-6; clone size: -; CDR3 protein: CASSSKAGGGANVLTF; CDR3 DNA: TGTGCCAGCAGTAGCAAGGCGGGGGGTGGGGCCAACGTCCTGACTTTC
D gene: TRBD2; J gene: TRBJ2-1; V gene: TRBV2; clone size: -; CDR3 protein: CASSYGGSSYNEQFF; CDR3 DNA: TGTGCCAGCAGTTACGGGGGGAGCTCCTACAATGAGCAGTTCTTC
D gene: TRBD1; J gene: TRBJ2-1; V gene: TRBV19; clone size: -; CDR3 protein: CASSMGQGTYNEQFF; CDR3 DNA: TGTGCCAGTAGTATGGGACAGGGAACCTACAATGAGCAGTTCTTC
D gene: TRBD1; J gene: TRBJ1-1; V gene: TRBV19; clone size: -; CDR3 protein: CASSTDRVEAFF; CDR3 DNA: TGTGCCAGTAGTACAGACAGGGTTGAAGCTTTCTTT
D gene: TRBD1; J gene: TRBJ2-3; V gene: TRBV5-1; clone size: once; CDR3 protein: CASSSGTGGTDTQYF; CDR3 DNA: TGCGCCAGCAGCTCCGGGACAGGAGGCACAGATACGCAGTATTTT
D gene: -; J gene: TRBJ2-5; V gene: TRBV4-1; clone size: -; CDR3 protein: CASSQDSSRPAAETQYF; CDR3 DNA: TGCGCCAGCAGCCAAGATTCCTCGCGACCAGCGGCGGAGACCCAGTACTTC
D gene: -; J gene: TRBJ2-3; V gene: TRBV13; clone size: -; CDR3 protein: CASSLKRTDTQYF; CDR3 DNA: TGTGCCAGCAGCTTAAAGCGAACTGATACGCAGTATTTT
D gene: TRBD1; J gene: TRBJ1-2; V gene: TRBV7-9; clone size: -; CDR3 protein: CASSFSPTGLLLYGYTF; CDR3 DNA: TGTGCCAGCAGCTTTTCCCCGACAGGGTTACTTCTCTATGGCTACACCTTC
D gene: -; J gene: TRBJ2-3; V gene: TRBV7-2; clone size: -; CDR3 protein: CASSQLGQSTDTQYF; CDR3 DNA: TGTGCCAGCAGCCAGCTTGGGCAAAGCACAGATACGCAGTATTTT
D gene: -; J gene: TRBJ2-7; V gene: TRBV7-2; clone size: -; CDR3 protein: CASSLRASQGGSYEQYF; CDR3 DNA: TGTGCCAGCAGCCTACGAGCGAGCCAGGGTGGCTCCTACGAGCAGTACTTC
D gene: -; J gene: TRBJ2-5; V gene: TRBV18; clone size: -; CDR3 protein: CASSPPTRVETQYF; CDR3 DNA: TGTGCCAGCTCACCCCCGACTAGGGTGGAGACCCAGTACTTC
D gene: -; J gene: TRBJ1-2; V gene: TRBV5-1; clone size: -; CDR3 protein: CASSPTENYGYTF; CDR3 DNA: TGCGCCAGCAGCCCAACAGAAAACTATGGCTACACCTTC
D gene: -; J gene: TRBJ1-1; V gene: TRBV5-8; clone size: -; CDR3 protein: CASSVGLDTEAFF; CDR3 DNA: TGTGCCAGCAGCGTTGGGTTGGACACTGAAGCTTTCTTT
D gene: TRBD1; J gene: TRBJ1-2; V gene: TRBV9; clone size: -; CDR3 protein: CASSAISGTGGDGYTF; CDR3 DNA: TGTGCCAGCAGCGCGATTTCCGGGACAGGCGGTGATGGCTACACCTTC
D gene: -; J gene: TRBJ1-4; V gene: TRBV18; clone size: -; CDR3 protein: CASSAFQGGTNEKLFF; CDR3 DNA: TGTGCCAGCTCAGCCTTTCAGGGAGGCACTAATGAAAAACTGTTTTTT
D gene: -; J gene: TRBJ1-4; V gene: TRBV18; clone size: -; CDR3 protein: CASSPDRDEKLFF; CDR3 DNA: TGTGCCAGCTCACCGGACAGAGATGAAAAACTGTTTTTT
D gene: -; J gene: TRBJ2-5; V gene: TRBV6-6; clone size: -; CDR3 protein: CASRDSGAQETQYF; CDR3 DNA: TGTGCCAGCAGAGATTCTGGGGCCCAAGAGACCCAGTACTTC
D gene: -; J gene: TRBJ2-7; V gene: TRBV19; clone size: -; CDR3 protein: CASSILEGPYEQYF; CDR3 DNA: TGTGCCAGTAGTATTCTAGAAGGTCCCTACGAGCAGTACTTC
D gene: -; J gene: TRBJ2-7; V gene: TRBV18; clone size: -; CDR3 protein: CASSPYPVAYEQYF; CDR3 DNA: TGTGCCAGCTCACCATATCCAGTCGCCTACGAGCAGTACTTC
D gene: TRBD1; J gene: TRBJ2-7; V gene: TRBV11-2; clone size: -; CDR3 protein: CASSLEDRVGYEQYF; CDR3 DNA: TGTGCCAGCAGCTTAGAGGACAGGGTTGGGTACGAGCAGTACTTC
D gene: -; J gene: TRBJ1-2; V gene: TRBV5-8; clone size: -; CDR3 protein: CASSSPGRRNYGYTF; CDR3 DNA: TGTGCCAGCAGCTCACCGGGACGACGGAACTATGGCTACACCTTC
D gene: TRBD1; J gene: TRBJ2-5; V gene: TRBV5-1; clone size: -; CDR3 protein: CASSPSWTGFGETQYF; CDR3 DNA: TGCGCCAGCAGCCCCTCATGGACAGGTTTTGGGGAGACCCAGTACTTC
D gene: TRBD2; J gene: TRBJ2-5; V gene: TRBV30; clone size: -; CDR3 protein: CAWSNGLAGGETQYF; CDR3 DNA: TGTGCCTGGAGTAACGGACTAGCGGGGGGAGAGACCCAGTACTTC
D gene: -; J gene: TRBJ2-2; V gene: TRBV30; clone size: -; CDR3 protein: CAWKGGRAGELFF; CDR3 DNA: TGTGCCTGGAAGGGGGGTCGGGCCGGGGAGCTGTTTTTT
D gene: -; J gene: TRBJ2-3; V gene: TRBV7-3; clone size: -; CDR3 protein: CAIVVGDTQYF; CDR3 DNA: TGTGCCATTGTGGTAGGAGATACGCAGTATTTT
D gene: TRBD2; J gene: TRBJ2-1; V gene: TRBV7-3; clone size: -; CDR3 protein: CASTEGTSGTDEQFF; CDR3 DNA: TGTGCCAGCACCGAGGGAACTAGCGGGACGGATGAGCAGTTCTTC
D gene: -; J gene: TRBJ2-7; V gene: TRBV5-1; clone size: -; CDR3 protein: CASSFQSSYEQYF; CDR3 DNA: TGCGCCAGCAGCTTTCAGAGTTCCTACGAGCAGTACTTC
D gene: -; J gene: TRBJ1-6; V gene: TRBV9; clone size: -; CDR3 protein: CASSALYNSPLHF; CDR3 DNA: TGTGCCAGCAGCGCCCTGTATAATTCACCCCTCCACTTT
D gene: -; J gene: TRBJ2-3; V gene: TRBV5-4; clone size: once; CDR3 protein: CASSRKGRGHTDTQYF; CDR3 DNA: TGTGCCAGCAGCCGGAAAGGTCGTGGGCACACAGATACGCAGTATTTT
D gene: -; J gene: TRBJ2-5; V gene: TRBV7-9; clone size: -; CDR3 protein: CASSPSRVGQETQYF; CDR3 DNA: TGTGCCAGCAGCCCCAGCAGGGTAGGACAAGAGACCCAGTACTTC
D gene: -; J gene: TRBJ1-4; V gene: TRBV5-6; clone size: -; CDR3 protein: CASSLGGDPNEKLFF; CDR3 DNA: TGTGCCAGCAGCTTGGGAGGGGACCCGAATGAAAAACTGTTTTTT
D gene: -; J gene: TRBJ2-3; V gene: TRBV5-4; clone size: once; CDR3 protein: CASSQQQRADTQYF; CDR3 DNA: TGTGCCAGCAGCCAGCAGCAGCGTGCAGATACGCAGTATTTT
D gene: -; J gene: TRBJ2-1; V gene: TRBV12-5; clone size: -; CDR3 protein: CASGPDIGSGITYNEQFF; CDR3 DNA: TGTGCTAGTGGACCCGACATAGGTAGCGGTATTACCTACAATGAGCAGTTCTTC
D gene: -; J gene: TRBJ2-1; V gene: TRBV5-4; clone size: -; CDR3 protein: CASSLELGGGDEQFF; CDR3 DNA: TGTGCCAGCAGCCTAGAACTAGGAGGCGGCGATGAGCAGTTCTTC
D gene: -; J gene: TRBJ2-6; V gene: TRBV28; clone size: -; CDR3 protein: CASSSGLQRMAGANVLTF; CDR3 DNA: TGTGCCAGCAGTTCGGGCCTTCAGAGGATGGCTGGGGCCAACGTCCTGACTTTC
D gene: TRBD2; J gene: TRBJ2-2; V gene: TRBV2; clone size: -; CDR3 protein: CASRGGTSGELFF; CDR3 DNA: TGTGCCAGCAGGGGGGGGACCTCCGGGGAGCTGTTTTTT
D gene: -; J gene: TRBJ2-1; V gene: TRBV5-5; clone size: -; CDR3 protein: CASSLVGRNEQFF; CDR3 DNA: TGTGCCAGCAGCTTGGTAGGGAGGAATGAGCAGTTCTTC
D gene: TRBD2; J gene: TRBJ2-3; V gene: TRBV5-4; clone size: -; CDR3 protein: CASSSKIAGGTDTQYF; CDR3 DNA: TGTGCCAGCAGCTCCAAGATAGCGGGGGGGACAGATACGCAGTATTTT
D gene: TRBD2; J gene: TRBJ2-1; V gene: TRBV28; clone size: -; CDR3 protein: CASSLSLAGLPEQFF; CDR3 DNA: TGTGCCAGCAGTTTATCTCTAGCGGGGCTCCCTGAGCAGTTCTTC
D gene: TRBD1; J gene: TRBJ2-7; V gene: TRBV4-3; clone size: -; CDR3 protein: CASSQDLDRVGEQYF; CDR3 DNA: TGCGCCAGCAGCCAAGATCTGGACAGGGTTGGCGAGCAGTACTTC
D gene: -; J gene: TRBJ2-1; V gene: TRBV5-4; clone size: -; CDR3 protein: CASSRPDRLYNEQFF; CDR3 DNA: TGTGCCAGCAGCCGGCCAGACAGACTCTACAATGAGCAGTTCTTC
D gene: TRBD2; J gene: TRBJ2-1; V gene: TRBV11-2; clone size: -; CDR3 protein: CASSLAGGPGNEQFF; CDR3 DNA: TGTGCCAGCAGCTTAGCGGGGGGGCCGGGGAATGAGCAGTTCTTC
D gene: -; J gene: TRBJ2-1; V gene: TRBV10-1; clone size: -; CDR3 protein: CASSDVTPGGPYNEQFF; CDR3 DNA: TGCGCCAGCAGTGATGTCACCCCCGGGGGCCCCTACAATGAGCAGTTCTTC
D gene: TRBD1; J gene: TRBJ1-2; V gene: TRBV15; clone size: medium-sized; CDR3 protein: CATSRLGQGDYGYTF; CDR3 DNA: TGTGCCACCAGCAGATTAGGACAGGGCGACTATGGCTACACCTTC
D gene: -; J gene: TRBJ2-7; V gene: TRBV6-5; clone size: -; CDR3 protein: CASSDGGGSEQYF; CDR3 DNA: TGTGCCAGCAGTGACGGTGGGGGGTCCGAGCAGTACTTC
D gene: TRBD1; J gene: TRBJ1-1; V gene: TRBV5-5; clone size: -; CDR3 protein: CASSLFVGTGRTTEAFF; CDR3 DNA: TGTGCCAGCAGCTTGTTCGTGGGGACAGGACGGACCACTGAAGCTTTCTTT